This T cell receptor (beta chain) derives from a study of shared clonotypes between healthy human individuals. Study-wide background: Every donor yielded three CD4 naive, three CD4 memory, two CD8 naive and one CD8 memory plate. The study's findings and limits: Sequencing depth was a factor that was expected to affect clonotype sharing among donors.

Produced via immunoSEQ multiplex PCR; TCRdb's table is partial and in-frame only. The sample lists hundreds of thousands of clones, roughly 96% occurring once. The V end lost 1 base, the J end lost 1 base, and 14 bases lay between the germline ends. The CDR3 contains 16 residues. CDR1 and CDR2 from the germline V gene are PRHDT and FYEKMQ (reference sequence). On this clone: The antigen is undetermined.

The naive CD8 population came from CD45RO-negative cells selected for CCR7, without terminally differentiated effector memory CD45RA+ cells. There were only Caucasian adults among the donors, and all lived in Nashville, Tennessee. V gene TRBV13 combines with J gene TRBJ2-7; D possibly corresponds to TRBD1 (6 bases). The source material was naive CD8+ T cells sorted from blood. The receptor's source is a woman aged 25 to 39 in good health. CDR3 nucleotides: TGTGCCAGCAGCTTAGTTAGCTTAGGACAGTCCTACGAGCAGTACTTC. It specifies CASSLVSLGQSYEQYF. The complete variable domain, with remaining parts taken from reference TRBV13 and TRBJ2-7, reads AAGVIQSPRHLIKEKRETATLKCYPIPRHDTVYWYQQGPGQDPQFLISFYEKMQSDKGSIPDRFSAQQFSDYHSELNMSSLELGDSALYFCASSLVSLGQSYEQYFGPGTRLTVT.